The subject of this entry is one TCR beta chain. This clone was recorded once. What this receptor recognizes is not known. Per-nucleotide qualities are absent, and no much larger clonotype sits a single base away. These data come from a study of blood T cell repertoires in COVID-19 (dated by TCRdb to the early 2020s). About the full investigation: Collaborator samples came from the United States, Italy and Spain and covered acute and convalescent phases of COVID-19. The material from the prospective study consisted of cDNA or gDNA derived from T cells, B-cell-depleted T cells, or PBMCs. Subjects who had been exposed to COVID-19, were actively infected with it, or had recovered from it provided the deeply sampled blood TCRbeta repertoires that made up the dataset. A freely available public database, intended as a resource for researchers studying the immune response to SARS-CoV-2, is where the repertoires were released. The samples were drawn from two sources: the first 160 participants of the ongoing ImmuneRACE study, and 1,254 subjects contributed by 6 global collaborators. A de-identified subject ID, COVID-19 status, age in years and sex were almost always included in the sample metadata. HLA class I and class II types, where available, came from metadata supplied by the sample provider rather than from assay-based typing.

TCRbeta CDR3 regions were amplified from genomic DNA by means of the immunoSEQ Assay, a bias-controlled multiplex PCR. The authors' analysis ran thus. The number of nucleated cells in each sample was estimated by amplification of reference gene primers within the assay. To quantify the absolute abundance of each unique TCRbeta CDR3 rearrangement, sequence reads were collapsed and filtered. Productive Simpson clonality was computed per sample as the square root of Simpson's diversity index over productive rearrangements. In its TCRdb copy, this immuneACCESS table keeps in-frame sequences only and misses some clones. Where compared with another copy, unresolved V genes explain less than half of these, and the others have no known cause. The V and J calls and the clone size are those of that table, but D and trimming were determined from the DNA. Present in this sample are about 210,000 clones, approximately 82% of which were seen just once. The ten largest clones take up more than 10% of the sample.

Results and caveats for the whole study, not just this receptor: The amount of clinical and demographic metadata varied by source and participant and was provided uncurated.

Collaborating institutions collected whole blood in K2EDTA tubes following their own protocols. Collaborator samples were shipped for TCRbeta analysis as frozen whole blood, isolated PBMCs, or DNA extracted from either sample type. Sequenced: peripheral blood. The sequence was obtained from a woman in her thirties or forties with acute or convalescent COVID-19.

The nucleotide sequence is TGCAGTGCTAGAAGGGGCGAGACCCAGTACTTC. Translated, this is CSARRGETQYF. The chain is encoded by TRBV20-1 joined to TRBJ2-5, and the D gene may be TRBD1, 5 bases matching. V is shortened by 2 bases, J by 5 bases, and the region joining them spans 6 bases. Taken from the germline V gene (reference sequence), the CDR1 and CDR2 loops are DFQATT and SNEGSKA. Measured from the cysteine to the phenylalanine, the CDR3 is 11 residues long. The kept DNA is CDR3 alone, 33 bases in frame from the first base.